The 11 T cell receptor beta chains below were found in one sample sequenced in a study of memory CD4+ T cells and cytomegalovirus serostatus. Clones were read by immunoSEQ multiplex PCR, and TCRdb kept only the in-frame ones, dropping some. The sample yields some 48,000 clones, about 77% seen once. Single viable CD3+CD4+CD8-CD45RO+ cells were sorted as the memory CD4+ T cells. The sample taken for sequencing was memory CD4+ T cells from blood. The origin of the receptors is an adult in good health and CMV-seronegative.

This rearrangement joins TRBV2 to TRBJ1-2, with D perhaps TRBD1 (5 bases). V dropped 10 bases and J dropped 4 bases, with 22 bases sitting between them. Germline CDR1 and CDR2: SNHLY and FYNNEI. There are 15 residues in the CDR3. The CDR3, as DNA: TGTGCCACTCATAGGGACGGACCATCCACCTATGGCTACACCTTC. Amino acid sequence: CATHRDGPSTYGYTF.

This chain links TRBV7-6 with TRBJ2-1; 15 bases map to TRBD2. V shed 5 bases and J 12 bases; nucleotides not matched to a gene: 8. CDR1 SGHVS and CDR2 FNYEAQ come from the germline V gene. This CDR3 is 15 amino acids long. Here the CDR3 DNA reads TGTGCCAGCAGCCCCGGGACTAGCGGGAGGCAATTGCAGTTCTTC. Its protein is CASSPGTSGRQLQFF.

This clone was picked up one time. This sequence joins TRBV7-8 and TRBJ2-7; 8 nucleotides align to TRBD1. Looked up from germline, CDR1 is SGHVS and CDR2 is FQNEAQ. This CDR3 region has 16 residues. After removal of 3 bases from V and 1 base from J, the junction contained 8 bases not matched to a gene. This chain's CDR3 is CASSFGQGTSSYEQYF. DNA of the CDR3: TGTGCCAGCAGCTTCGGACAGGGCACCTCTTCCTACGAGCAGTACTTC. The variable domain in full, with the rest retrieved from reference TRBV7-8 and TRBJ2-7, is GAGVSQSPRYKVAKRGQDVALRCDPISGHVSLFWYQQALGQGPEFLTYFQNEAQLDKSGLPSDRFFAERPEGSVSTLKIQRTQQEDSAVYLCASSFGQGTSSYEQYFGPGTRLTVT.

The genes are TRBV11-2 and TRBJ2-7, with TRBD2 identical over 9 bases. Germline values: CDR1 SGHAT, CDR2 FQNNGV. This CDR3 has 18 residues. V lost 5 bases and J lost 0; bases outside the gene matches: 14. Here the CDR3 reads CASSVGPYLAGSSYEQYF. The CDR3 nucleotides read TGTGCCAGCAGCGTAGGCCCATATCTAGCGGGGTCCTCCTACGAGCAGTACTTC.

The J gene is TRBJ1-2, the V gene TRBV6-1; 7 bases line up with TRBD1. The CDR3 has 14 residues. Trimming at V came to 5 bases and at J to 4 bases, leaving 7 bases not matched to a gene. From germline, CDR1 is MNHNS and CDR2 SASEGT. The CDR3 is CASSRARDSYGYTF. As DNA, the CDR3 is TGTGCCAGCAGTCGTGCCCGGGACAGCTATGGCTACACCTTC.

This clone was counted a single time. The gene calls are TRBV30 and TRBJ2-2; the match to TRBD1 covers 12 bases. CDR1 is GTSNPN, CDR2 SVGIG, per germline (reference sequence). The CDR3 runs to 15 residues. J was trimmed by 9 bases and V by 3 bases; bases with no gene match: 8. The CDR3 reads CAWSDGTGGGRELFF. The CDR3, as DNA: TGTGCCTGGAGCGACGGGACAGGGGGCGGAAGGGAGCTGTTTTTT.

The rearrangement joins TRBV6-4 to TRBJ1-2; TRBD1 is a possible D gene (6 bases). Germline V gives CDR1 MRHNA, CDR2 SNTAGT. V lost 0 bases and J 5 bases, leaving 16 bases between the germline ends. This CDR3 spans 16 amino acids. For the CDR3, the DNA is TGTGCCAGCAGTGACTCGACGGGGAGGGGGAGATATGGCTACACCTTC. As protein: CASSDSTGRGRYGYTF.

This chain joins TRBV18 and TRBJ1-5; D may be TRBD1 (6 bases). The germline V gene encodes CDR1 KGHSH and CDR2 LQKENI. The germline V and J ends were trimmed by 3 bases and 0 bases, with 12 bases remaining between them. This CDR3 region has 16 residues. CDR3 amino acids: CASSPGQLLSNQPQHF. CDR3 coding DNA: TGTGCCAGCTCACCCGGACAGTTGCTTAGCAATCAGCCCCAGCATTTT.

This rearrangement joins TRBV4-1 to TRBJ2-5, with TRBD2 matching 14 bases. The CDR3 covers 16 residues. Per germline, CDR1 MGHRA and CDR2 YSYEKL. J was trimmed by 5 bases and V by 1 base; bases with no gene match: 3. The CDR3: CASSQGLAGGWETQYF. The DNA for the CDR3 is TGCGCCAGCAGCCAAGGACTAGCGGGAGGGTGGGAGACCCAGTACTTC.

The chain combines TRBV19 with TRBJ1-1, with 7 bases aligning to TRBD1. The J segment lost 1 base and the V segment lost 7 bases, leaving 6 bases of the junction unmatched. The germline V gene has CDR1 LNHDA and CDR2 SQIVND (reference sequence). CDR3 size: 14 residues. Written as DNA, the CDR3 is TGTGCCAGTACCCCGACAGGGTGGAACACTGAAGCTTTCTTT. It codes for CASTPTGWNTEAFF.

This chain links TRBV30 with TRBJ2-7; TRBD2 matches 8 bases. In germline, CDR1 is GTSNPN, CDR2 SVGIG (reference sequence). The CDR3 extends over 15 amino acids. Trimming removed 3 bases from V and 7 bases from J; junction bases left unmatched: 14. CDR3 bases: TGTGCCTGGAGACCTTTCGGGAGGGATTTTGAGGAGCAGTACTTC. Translated, it gives CAWRPFGRDFEEQYF.